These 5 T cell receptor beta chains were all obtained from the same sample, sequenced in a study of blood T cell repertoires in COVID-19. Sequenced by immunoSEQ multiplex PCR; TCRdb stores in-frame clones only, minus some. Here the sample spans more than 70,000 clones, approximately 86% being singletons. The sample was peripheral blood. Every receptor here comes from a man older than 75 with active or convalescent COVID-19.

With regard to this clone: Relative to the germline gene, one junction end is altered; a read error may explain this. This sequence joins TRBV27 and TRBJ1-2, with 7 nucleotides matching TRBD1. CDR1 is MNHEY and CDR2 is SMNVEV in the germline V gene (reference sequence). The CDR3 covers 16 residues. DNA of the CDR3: TGTGCCAGCAGTATATCAGAGGACAGGCCGTTCTATGGCTACACCTTC. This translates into CASSISEDRPFYGYTF.

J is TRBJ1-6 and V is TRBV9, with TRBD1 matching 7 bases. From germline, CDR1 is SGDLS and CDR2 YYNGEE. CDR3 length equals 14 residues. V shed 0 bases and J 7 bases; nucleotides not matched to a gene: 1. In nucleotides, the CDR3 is TGTGCCAGCAGCGTAGCACAGGGGAATTCACCCCTCCACTTT. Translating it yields CASSVAQGNSPLHF.

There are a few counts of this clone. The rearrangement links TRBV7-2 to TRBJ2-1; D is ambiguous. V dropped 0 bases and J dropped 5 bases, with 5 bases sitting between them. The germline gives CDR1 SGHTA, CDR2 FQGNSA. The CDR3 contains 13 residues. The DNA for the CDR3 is TGTGCCAGCAGCTTAGCGCCGGACAATGAGCAGTTCTTC. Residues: CASSLAPDNEQFF.

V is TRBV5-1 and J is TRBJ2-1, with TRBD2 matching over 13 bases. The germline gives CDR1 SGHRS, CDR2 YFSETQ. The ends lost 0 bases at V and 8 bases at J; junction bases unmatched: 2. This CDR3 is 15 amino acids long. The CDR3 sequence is CASSLGLAGGDEQFF. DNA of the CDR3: TGCGCCAGCAGCTTGGGACTAGCGGGAGGCGATGAGCAGTTCTTC.

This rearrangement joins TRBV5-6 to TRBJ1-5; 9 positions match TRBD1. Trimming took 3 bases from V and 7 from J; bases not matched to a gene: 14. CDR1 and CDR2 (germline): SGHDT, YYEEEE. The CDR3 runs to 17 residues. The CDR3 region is CASSSTHLTGGRQPQHF. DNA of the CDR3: TGTGCCAGCAGCTCCACCCATTTAACAGGGGGCCGACAGCCCCAGCATTTT.